A single sample gave rise to the 29 T cell receptor beta chains below, sequenced in a study of Tregs in tolerant kidney transplant recipients. Sequencing used immunoSEQ multiplex PCR; TCRdb keeps in-frame clones, though not all of them. The sample comprises roughly 86,000 clones, more than 85% of which are singletons, and roughly 1.5% rests with the top ten. Recipients received nonmyeloablative bone marrow transplants from related graft donors, with transient mixed chimerism. The sample was CD4+ T cells from blood (PBMCs), taken 12 months after the transplant. The receptor source for this set is a human patient who received a combined kidney and bone marrow transplant. Some of the T cells might come from the graft donor.

The chain is built from TRBV27 and TRBJ2-3; 7 positions match TRBD2. Germline-derived CDR1 and CDR2 are MNHEY and SMNVEV (reference sequence). V lost 6 bases to trimming and J lost 4 bases; unmatched junction nucleotides: 10. There are 15 residues in the CDR3. CDR3 sequence (DNA): TGTGCCAGCAGCCGGGACTATATACTCCCAGATACGCAGTATTTT. Protein sequence: CASSRDYILPDTQYF.

V gene TRBV11-3 combines with J gene TRBJ2-7; unclear D gene. The ends were cut back, 2 bases at V and 5 bases at J, with 7 bases in the middle. The CDR3 covers 12 residues. From germline, CDR1 is SGHNT and CDR2 YENEEA. CDR3 region: CASSLISHEQYF. The CDR3 nucleotides read TGTGCCAGCAGCTTAATATCCCACGAGCAGTACTTC.

The CDR3 is CASSPPTGHTEAFF. In DNA form, the CDR3 reads TGCGCCAGCAGCCCGCCGACAGGGCACACTGAAGCTTTCTTT. V is TRBV5-1 and J is TRBJ1-1; TRBD1 aligns across 7 bases. CDR1 SGHRS and CDR2 YFSETQ come from the germline V gene. This CDR3 has 14 residues. The ends lost 4 bases at V and 3 bases at J; junction bases unmatched: 6.

The rearrangement uses TRBV6-5 and TRBJ2-7; D unclear. Germline V gene sequence: CDR1 MNHEY, CDR2 SVGAGI. CDR3 length equals 13 residues. V was cut by 0 bases and J by 4 bases, with 7 bases left in between. As DNA, the CDR3 is TGTGCCAGCAGTTACTCCCTCCGGTACGAGCAGTACTTC. Residues: CASSYSLRYEQYF.

The rearrangement links TRBV6-5 to TRBJ2-5; possibly TRBD1 for D (6 bases). Germline V CDR1 and CDR2: MNHEY, SVGAGI. V lost 4 bases to trimming and J lost 5 bases, with 17 bases between them. This CDR3 is built from 15 residues. The CDR3 is CASSLVQGMGETQYF. The CDR3 DNA reads TGTGCCAGCAGTTTAGTGCAGGGGATGGGGGAGACCCAGTACTTC.

CDR3 sequence: CASSLGPRGYEAFF. CDR3 nucleotide sequence: TGTGCCAGCAGCTTAGGACCCAGGGGGTATGAAGCTTTCTTT. The chain combines TRBV7-9 with TRBJ1-1; 7 nucleotides align to TRBD1. The CDR3 has 14 amino acids. V lost 1 base to trimming and J lost 7 bases; unmatched junction nucleotides: 6. Germline CDR1 reads SEHNR; CDR2 reads FQNEAQ (reference sequence). Supplemented by reference TRBV7-9 and TRBJ1-1, the full variable domain reads DTGVSQNPRHKITKRGQNVTFRCDPISEHNRLYWYRQTLGQGPEFLTYFQNEAQLEKSRLLSDRFSAERPKGSFSTLEIQRTEQGDSAMYLCASSLGPRGYEAFFGQGTRLTVV.

The J gene is TRBJ2-7, the V gene TRBV5-4; TRBD1 matches at 7 bases. The ends lost 2 bases at V and 5 bases at J; junction bases unmatched: 7. CDR1 and CDR2 (germline): SGHNT, YYREEE (reference sequence). The CDR3 loop spans 14 amino acids. DNA of the CDR3: TGTGCCAGCAGCTTAAGGGAAGGGGGCAACGAGCAGTACTTC. Amino acid sequence: CASSLREGGNEQYF.

The chain combines TRBV14 with TRBJ2-7, with TRBD1 matching 9 bases. The CDR3 runs to 17 residues. The ends lost 1 base at V and 4 bases at J; junction bases unmatched: 11. Looked up from germline, CDR1 is SGHDN and CDR2 is FVKESK. The CDR3 DNA sequence: TGTGCCAGCAGCCAAGCAGGAAGGGGACAGGGCGTTTACGAGCAGTACTTC. Translated, it gives CASSQAGRGQGVYEQYF. The full variable domain, in which reference TRBV14 and TRBJ2-7 provide the parts outside the CDR3, is EAGVTQFPSHSVIEKGQTVTLRCDPISGHDNLYWYRRVMGKEIKFLLHFVKESKQDESGMPNNRFLAERTGGTYSTLKVQPAELEDSGVYFCASSQAGRGQGVYEQYFGPGTRLTVT.

The CDR3 nucleotides are TGTGCCAGCAGCCGTAACCCAGCAGCGGGAGGTCCCACAGATACGCAGTATTTT. It is translated as CASSRNPAAGGPTDTQYF. V gene TRBV4-2 combines with J gene TRBJ2-3; TRBD2 agrees at 9 bases. Germline CDR1 and CDR2: LGHNA and YNFKEQ. CDR3 length: 18 amino acids. The V gene end was trimmed by 4 bases and the J gene end by 2 bases; junction bases not matched to a gene: 13.

The rearrangement joins TRBV7-6 to TRBJ2-2; no clear D gene. Trimming took off 4 bases at V and 7 bases at J, with 7 bases between the two ends. The CDR3 is 12 residues long. Germline V lookup: CDR1 SGHVS, CDR2 FNYEAQ. CDR3 in amino acids: CASSSRRGELFF. The CDR3 DNA reads as TGTGCCAGCAGCTCCCGTCGCGGGGAGCTGTTTTTT.

The chain employs TRBV6-6 and TRBJ2-2; maybe TRBD2 (6 bases). The CDR3 sequence is 14 residues long. The V gene lost 2 bases and the J gene lost 6 bases, with 10 bases spanning the gap. Germline loops: CDR1 MNHNY, CDR2 SVGAGI (reference sequence). The CDR3 region has the DNA TGTGCCAGCAGTTACGGGCCGGGGGCCGGGGAGCTGTTTTTT. Its protein is CASSYGPGAGELFF.

This chain links TRBV7-6 with TRBJ1-6; no clear D gene. Trimming stripped 1 base from V and 6 bases from J, with 7 bases between. CDR1 SGHVS and CDR2 FNYEAQ come from the germline V gene. The CDR3 is made up of 14 amino acids. The CDR3 loop reads CASSLGVSNSPLHF. CDR3 DNA: TGTGCCAGCAGCTTAGGCGTATCTAATTCACCCCTCCACTTT.

J is TRBJ2-1 and V is TRBV7-3; TRBD2 matches at 11 bases. The CDR3 is 17 amino acids. Trimming took 3 bases from V and 4 from J; bases not matched to a gene: 8. The germline CDR1 and CDR2 sequences are SGHTA and FQGTGA. The CDR3, as DNA: TGTGCCAGCAGCTTCTACCGGACTAGCGGGCTGTACAATGAGCAGTTCTTC. This codes for CASSFYRTSGLYNEQFF.

This clone was seen just once. The chain combines TRBV7-3 with TRBJ2-1; 9 nucleotides align to TRBD2. The CDR3 covers 14 residues. Per germline, CDR1 SGHTA and CDR2 FQGTGA. V dropped 4 bases and J dropped 8; count of bases not matched to a gene: 6. The CDR3 sequence is CASSSGTSSDEQFF. In DNA, the CDR3 is TGTGCCAGCAGCTCCGGGACTAGCTCCGATGAGCAGTTCTTC.

The chain uses TRBV5-1 and TRBJ2-7, with 7 bases that match TRBD2. Germline CDR1 reads SGHRS; CDR2 reads YFSETQ. The CDR3 spans 13 residues. V shed 2 bases and J 4 bases; nucleotides not matched to a gene: 3. CDR3 protein: CASSFGGSYEQYF. The CDR3 DNA reads TGCGCCAGCAGCTTCGGGGGGTCGTACGAGCAGTACTTC.

The V call is TRBV5-5, the J call TRBJ1-1; no clear D gene. The germline V and J ends were trimmed by 3 bases and 1 base, with 7 bases remaining between them. This CDR3 comprises 13 residues. CDR1 and CDR2 from the germline V gene are SGHKS and YYEKEE (reference sequence). CDR3 region: CASSYYTNTEAFF. CDR3 in DNA: TGTGCCAGCAGCTACTACACGAACACTGAAGCTTTCTTT.

The chain links TRBV18 to TRBJ1-5, with 7 bases identical to TRBD1. CDR1 and CDR2 from the germline V gene are KGHSH and LQKENI. V lost 5 bases and J lost 0; bases outside the gene matches: 7. The CDR3 contains 16 residues. Here the CDR3 DNA reads TGTGCCAGCTCAGCCGCCGGGACAGATAGCAATCAGCCCCAGCATTTT. Translated: CASSAAGTDSNQPQHF.

Note on this clone: In the same sample, other DNA sequences code for this CDR3. The chain uses TRBV4-1 and TRBJ1-6; D gene uncertain. The CDR3 loop spans 17 amino acids. The V gene lost 4 bases and the J gene lost 13 bases, with 26 bases spanning the gap. Germline CDR1 reads MGHRA; CDR2 reads YSYEKL. CDR3 protein: CASSLRVIEGGGSPLHF. The CDR3 bases are TGCGCCAGCAGCCTACGAGTTATTGAGGGAGGAGGTTCCCCCCTCCACTTT.

The rearrangement joins TRBV5-4 to TRBJ2-2; D remains unclear. From germline, CDR1 is SGHNT and CDR2 YYREEE (reference sequence). V was pared by 0 bases and J by 7 bases, with 7 bases between. The CDR3 covers 13 residues. CDR3: CASSLGVGGELFF. The CDR3 nucleotides read TGTGCCAGCAGCTTGGGAGTTGGCGGGGAGCTGTTTTTT.

The chain is built from TRBV7-7 and TRBJ2-5; the match to TRBD1 covers 11 bases. CDR1 and CDR2 (germline): SSHAT, FNYEAQ (reference sequence). The CDR3 runs to 15 residues. The junction had 2 bases not matched to a gene; V was cut back by 1 base and J by 4 bases. CDR3 bases: TGTGCCAGCAGCTTAGTGGGGACAGGGGGAGAGACCCAGTACTTC. The encoded protein is CASSLVGTGGETQYF.

The V call is TRBV30, the J call TRBJ1-2, with a weak D call TRBD1 (6 bases). Germline loops: CDR1 GTSNPN, CDR2 SVGIG (reference sequence). V lost 0 bases and J lost 9, with 17 bases in between. CDR3 length equals 14 residues. The CDR3 region is CAWSVFLGAGSYTF. CDR3 bases: TGTGCCTGGAGTGTTTTCTTGGGGGCAGGTAGCTACACCTTC.

This rearrangement joins TRBV4-1 to TRBJ2-3, with 8 bases matching TRBD1. Germline V CDR1 and CDR2: MGHRA, YSYEKL. V was clipped by 0 bases and J by 0 bases; unmatched bases: 5. The CDR3 consists of 17 residues. The CDR3 sequence: CASSQDETGASTDTQYF. As DNA, the CDR3 is TGCGCCAGCAGCCAAGATGAGACAGGGGCTAGCACAGATACGCAGTATTTT.

V and J are TRBV19 and TRBJ1-5; D unclear. Trimming cost V 8 bases and J 6 bases, with 23 bases left between them. CDR1 and CDR2 (germline): LNHDA, SQIVND (reference sequence). This CDR3 has 16 residues. For the CDR3, the DNA is TGTGCCAGTTCTCCCACGGAGGAGGATGGGAGTCAGCCCCAGCATTTT. Translating it yields CASSPTEEDGSQPQHF.

The V and J genes are TRBV10-3 and TRBJ2-5; TRBD2 aligns across 7 bases. Germline CDR1 reads ENHRY; CDR2 reads SYGVKD. The CDR3 totals 17 residues. Germline trimming cut 3 bases from V and 5 bases from J; bases unmatched to any gene: 15. The CDR3 reads CAISDSTAGDPRETQYF. The CDR3 coding sequence is TGTGCCATCAGTGACTCCACTGCGGGGGACCCGCGGGAGACCCAGTACTTC.

CDR3 residues: CASSPGLTTDTQYF. CDR3 sequence (DNA): TGTGCCAGCAGCCCGGGACTCACCACAGATACGCAGTATTTT. The genes are TRBV7-2 and TRBJ2-3; perhaps TRBD2 as D (6 bases). Germline V gene sequence: CDR1 SGHTA, CDR2 FQGNSA. V was cut by 5 bases and J by 2 bases, with 11 bases left in between. The CDR3 contains 14 residues.

V is TRBV7-7 and J is TRBJ2-2; TRBD1 matches 9 bases. CDR1 is SSHAT, CDR2 FNYEAQ, per germline (reference sequence). This CDR3 has 15 residues. V shed 8 bases, J shed 8 bases, and the junction held 12 bases outside the gene matches. The CDR3 region has the DNA TGTGCCAGCGGCTGGGGGACAGGGTCCCCTGGGGAGCTGTTTTTT. Amino acid sequence: CASGWGTGSPGELFF.

This clone was picked up one time. The rearrangement links TRBV9 to TRBJ2-1; 11 bases map to TRBD2. CDR3 size: 15 residues. Trimming at V came to 4 bases and at J to 8 bases, leaving 8 bases not matched to a gene. Germline V lookup: CDR1 SGDLS, CDR2 YYNGEE. The CDR3 nucleotides are TGTGCCAGCAGCATACGACTAGCGGGGTTTGATGAGCAGTTCTTC. Its translation is CASSIRLAGFDEQFF.

The gene calls are TRBV19 and TRBJ2-6, with D maybe TRBD2 (7 bases). The V end was cut by 7 bases, the J end by 0 bases, with 19 bases between. Germline V lookup: CDR1 LNHDA, CDR2 SQIVND (reference sequence). CDR3 length: 18 residues. CDR3 sequence reads: CASTTWGGSSSGANVLTF. DNA of the CDR3: TGTGCCAGTACCACTTGGGGGGGCTCGAGCTCTGGGGCCAACGTCCTGACTTTC.

The chain is built from TRBV6-6 and TRBJ1-2; the D is unclear. This CDR3 spans 12 amino acids. The germline CDR1 and CDR2 sequences are MNHNY and SVGAGI (reference sequence). Trimming removed 6 bases from V and 7 bases from J, with 12 bases in between. The CDR3 nucleotides read TGTGCCAGCAGATTACCCGGGAGTGGCTACACCTTC. Protein: CASRLPGSGYTF.